Detailed here is one T cell receptor (beta chain). The sample originates from a study of blood T cell repertoires in COVID-19. CDR1 and CDR2 from the germline V gene are SGHDT and YYEEEE. The length of the CDR3 is 14 residues. V lost 1 base and J 2 bases, leaving 9 bases between the germline ends. Clones were read by immunoSEQ multiplex PCR, and TCRdb kept only the in-frame ones, dropping some. The sample includes about 150,000 clones, under 90% seen only once; the top ten take about 10%. The specimen was peripheral blood. This receptor was obtained from a woman aged 80 or older with active or convalescent COVID-19. The V gene is TRBV5-6, the J gene TRBJ2-5; possible D gene TRBD2, 6 bases. CDR3 coding DNA: TGTGCCAGCAGCTTGCCAGGGAGGCAAGAGACCCAGTACTTC. Amino acid sequence: CASSLPGRQETQYF.